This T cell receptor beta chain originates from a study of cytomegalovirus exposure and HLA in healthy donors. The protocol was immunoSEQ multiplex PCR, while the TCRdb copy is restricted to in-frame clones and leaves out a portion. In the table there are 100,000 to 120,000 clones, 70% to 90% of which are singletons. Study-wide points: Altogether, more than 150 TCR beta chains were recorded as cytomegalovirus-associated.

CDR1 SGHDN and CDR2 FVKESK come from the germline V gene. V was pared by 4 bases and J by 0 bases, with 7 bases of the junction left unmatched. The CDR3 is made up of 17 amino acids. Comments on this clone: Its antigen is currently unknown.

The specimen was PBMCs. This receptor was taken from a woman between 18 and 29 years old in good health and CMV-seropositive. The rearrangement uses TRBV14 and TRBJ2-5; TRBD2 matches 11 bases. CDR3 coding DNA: TGTGCCAGCAGCCTTCATACTAGCGGGGGTTACCAAGAGACCCAGTACTTC. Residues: CASSLHTSGGYQETQYF.